The 30 T cell receptor beta chains below come from one sample, sequenced in a study of T cells in Graves' hyperthyroidism and ophthalmopathy. Amplified TCR beta CDR3 regions came from RNA transcripts. The HTBI primer set served for first-round RT-PCR of the TCR CDR3. TCRdb processed the multiplex PCR reads anew with MiXCR; each CDR3 protein has one entry. The data contain almost 600,000 distinct CDR3 sequences, about 45% of them singletons. What was sequenced was peripheral blood or thyroid tissue (not recorded which). Receptors originate from a woman aged 18-30 years with Graves' hyperthyroidism.

The chain has TRBV6-1 and TRBJ2-5; 9 nucleotides agree with TRBD2. CDR3 size: 16 residues. Losses at the gene ends were 11 bases for V and 4 bases for J; bases not matched to a gene: 17. From germline, CDR1 is MNHNS and CDR2 SASEGT. CDR3 protein: CAVRTSAGGLTETQYF. The CDR3 DNA is TGTGCCGTTCGGACTAGCGCCGGGGGGCTCACAGAGACCCAGTACTTC.

The chain joins TRBV7-9 to TRBJ2-5; D is perhaps TRBD1 or TRBD2 (7 bases each). Germline lookup yields CDR1 SEHNR and CDR2 FQNEAQ (reference sequence). Between the trimmed V and J ends, which lost 3 bases and 5 bases, there was a span of 16 bases. The CDR3 totals 15 residues. DNA of the CDR3: TGTGCCAGCAGCTTGACAGGGAGCGGGACCGAGACCCAGTACTTC. It is translated as CASSLTGSGTETQYF.

The CDR3 nucleotides read TGTGCCAGCAGGCAGGGGGTTGCCGGGGAGCAGTACTTC. This codes for CASRQGVAGEQYF. This sequence joins TRBV6-6 and TRBJ2-7; TRBD1 agrees at 7 bases. With V trimmed by 6 bases and J by 7 bases, 9 bases remained unmatched. CDR3 length: 13 amino acids. Germline values: CDR1 MNHNY, CDR2 SVGAGI (reference sequence).

In its sample, this clonotype was seen many times. V gene TRBV6-5 combines with J gene TRBJ1-4, with D uncertain. V was trimmed by 2 bases and J by 3 bases, leaving 10 bases between them. The CDR3 has 15 residues. Germline loops: CDR1 MNHEY, CDR2 SVGAGI. The CDR3 region has the DNA TGTGCCAGCAGTTACCCTCCGGAGGCTAATGAAAAACTGTTTTTT. It encodes CASSYPPEANEKLFF.

This clonotype was counted at least ten times. The chain uses TRBV5-1 and TRBJ1-1; 7 bases map to TRBD1. The trim removed 2 bases at V and 7 bases at J, leaving 5 bases unmatched. The CDR3 has 13 residues. CDR1 is SGHRS, CDR2 YFSETQ, per germline. The CDR3 loop reads CASSFEGADEAFF. DNA for the CDR3: TGCGCCAGCAGCTTTGAGGGGGCTGATGAAGCTTTCTTT.

The chain has TRBV2 and TRBJ1-4; weak D call: TRBD1 (6 bases). Trimming shortened V by 6 bases and J by 0 bases, and 14 bases separated the two germline ends. The germline gives CDR1 SNHLY, CDR2 FYNNEI. This CDR3 is 16 amino acids long. CDR3 nucleotide sequence: TGTGCCAGCAGGAAAAGTTACAGGGCAACTAATGAAAAACTGTTTTTT. Its translation: CASRKSYRATNEKLFF.

This clonotype was recorded many times. The rearrangement links TRBV19 to TRBJ1-2; TRBD1 agrees at 8 bases. The CDR3 sequence is 13 residues long. Trimming cost V 3 bases and J 8 bases; bases outside gene matches: 5. The V gene's germline CDR1 is LNHDA and CDR2 SQIVND (reference sequence). CDR3 in amino acids: CASSIGRGLGYTF. CDR3 DNA: TGTGCCAGTAGTATCGGCAGGGGGCTCGGCTACACCTTC.

This clonotype was detected many times. This CDR3 reads CATSRGLSYGYTF. The CDR3, as DNA: TGTGCCACCAGCAGGGGCCTAAGCTATGGCTACACCTTC. V is TRBV15 and J is TRBJ1-2; unclear D gene. This CDR3 is 13 amino acids long. The germline gives CDR1 LNHNV, CDR2 YYDKDF (reference sequence). The V end lost 3 bases, the J end lost 4 bases, and 9 bases lay between the germline ends.

As concerns this clonotype: A read error may be the cause here, since a much bigger clone is one base away. The rearrangement links TRBV29-1 to TRBJ1-1; 9 nucleotides line up with TRBD1. CDR1 and CDR2 (germline): SQVTM, ANQGSEA. With V trimmed by 2 bases and J by 6 bases, 1 base remained unmatched. The CDR3 runs 12 residues. In DNA form, the CDR3 reads TGCAGCGTTGAAAGACAGGGGGCTGAAGCTTTCTTT. This sequence encodes CSVERQGAEAFF. Full variable domain (missing parts from reference TRBV29-1 and TRBJ1-1): SAVISQKPSRDICQRGTSLTIQCQVDSQVTMMFWYRQQPGQSLTLIATANQGSEATYESGFVIDKFPISRPNLTFSTLTVSNMSPEDSSIYLCSVERQGAEAFFGQGTRLTVV.

The rearrangement uses TRBV14 and TRBJ2-7, with 9 bases aligning to TRBD1. The J call may be wrong; the DNA end is better matched by TRBJ2-1. CDR1 and CDR2 (germline): SGHDN, FVKESK. The CDR3 is made up of 15 amino acids. The CDR3 loop is CASSRGGQGYNEQFF. The CDR3 nucleotides are TGTGCCAGCAGCCGGGGGGGACAGGGATACAATGAGCAGTTCTTC.

The V call is TRBV4-3, the J call TRBJ2-7, with 14 bases lining up with TRBD2. The CDR3 sequence is 14 residues long. Germline CDR1 reads LGHNA; CDR2 reads YSLEER. J was trimmed by 5 bases and V by 3 bases; bases with no gene match: 0. CDR3: CASSQGLAGDEQYF. CDR3 sequence (DNA): TGCGCCAGCAGCCAGGGACTAGCGGGAGACGAGCAGTACTTC.

This clonotype was counted at least ten times. The CDR3 nucleotides read TGTGCCAGCAGCTGGACAGGGGAGGACACTGAAGCTTTCTTT. It encodes CASSWTGEDTEAFF. The gene calls are TRBV5-6 and TRBJ1-1, with 9 bases that match TRBD1. Germline lookup yields CDR1 SGHDT and CDR2 YYEEEE. The length of the CDR3 is 14 residues. With V trimmed by 3 bases and J by 3 bases, 3 bases remained unmatched.

This clonotype was seen repeatedly, ten times or more. The chain combines TRBV2 with TRBJ2-2, with D unclear. The CDR3 has 15 amino acids. The V end was cut by 6 bases, the J end by 0 bases, with 11 bases between. Germline-derived CDR1 and CDR2 are SNHLY and FYNNEI. As DNA, the CDR3 is TGTGCCAGCAGAACGGGCCTCGCGAACACCGGGGAGCTGTTTTTT. This encodes CASRTGLANTGELFF.

The chain carries TRBV16 and TRBJ1-2; maybe TRBD1 (5 bases). The V end was cut by 1 base, the J end by 3 bases, with 15 bases between. Germline V gives CDR1 KGHSY, CDR2 FQNENV. This CDR3 has 16 residues. The CDR3 DNA reads as TGTGCCAGCAGCCAATGGGCTAGCGGGACCGACTATGGCTACACCTTC. This translates into CASSQWASGTDYGYTF. The variable domain in full, with the rest retrieved from reference TRBV16 and TRBJ1-2, is GEEVAQTPKHLVRGEGQKAKLYCAPIKGHSYVFWYQQVLKNEFKFLISFQNENVFDETGMPKERFSAKCLPNSPCSLEIQATKLEDSAVYFCASSQWASGTDYGYTFGSGTRLTVV.

This rearrangement joins TRBV5-4 to TRBJ1-4; 12 positions agree with TRBD1. The V and J ends lost 2 bases and 8 bases, in that order; junction bases with no gene match: 4. Germline V gene data show CDR1 as SGHNT and CDR2 as YYREEE (reference sequence). This CDR3 has 15 amino acids. Here the CDR3 reads CASSFRGTGGEKLFF. The CDR3 region has the DNA TGTGCCAGCAGCTTTCGCGGGACAGGGGGCGAAAAACTGTTTTTT. Together with reference TRBV5-4 and TRBJ1-4, the CDR3 gives the full variable domain: ETGVTQSPTHLIKTRGQQVTLRCSSQSGHNTVSWYQQALGQGPQFIFQYYREEENGRGNFPPRFSGLQFPNYSSELNVNALELDDSALYLCASSFRGTGGEKLFFGSGTQLSVL.

A word on this clonotype: A read error may explain this, as a much larger clone is one base away. The chain uses TRBV19 and TRBJ1-1, with a possible D match to TRBD1 (6 bases). V was pared by 2 bases and J by 3 bases, with 16 bases between. CDR1 and CDR2 (germline): LNHDA, SQIVND (reference sequence). The CDR3 loop spans 16 amino acids. CDR3 sequence (DNA): TGTGCCAGTAGTATATTGGGTGACAGGCGGTACACTGAAGCTTTCTTT. Translation gives CASSILGDRRYTEAFF.

This chain connects TRBV7-3 to TRBJ2-7, with TRBD1 identical over 9 bases. V was pared by 6 bases and J by 7 bases, with 13 bases of the junction left unmatched. The CDR3 has 15 amino acids. Germline lookup yields CDR1 SGHTA and CDR2 FQGTGA. The chain's CDR3 is CASSPTGGAAGEQYF. The CDR3 DNA reads TGTGCCAGCAGTCCAACAGGGGGCGCGGCCGGGGAGCAGTACTTC.

The rearrangement uses TRBV20-1 and TRBJ2-6, with D possibly TRBD2 on 6 matching bases. The V gene's germline CDR1 is DFQATT and CDR2 SNEGSKA (reference sequence). The V end lost 5 bases, the J end lost 1 base, and 21 bases lay between the germline ends. The CDR3 contains 18 residues. In DNA, the CDR3 is TGCAGTGCTCCGACGGGCCCGAGCCGGGAGTCTGGGGCCAACGTCCTGACTTTC. Its translation is CSAPTGPSRESGANVLTF.

This clonotype was seen repeatedly, ten times or more. The rearrangement links TRBV7-2 to TRBJ1-1; the D is unclear. This CDR3 contains 14 residues. Trimming pared 1 base from V and 6 bases from J, leaving 12 bases between. The germline V gene encodes CDR1 SGHTA and CDR2 FQGNSA. Written as DNA, the CDR3 is TGTGCCAGCAGCTTAGGGGGTGGTCTTTCTGAAGCTTTCTTT. Amino acids: CASSLGGGLSEAFF.

Many counts were recorded for this clonotype. This chain links TRBV6-8 with TRBJ2-2, with 7 positions matching TRBD2. The CDR3 has 17 residues. Germline lookup yields CDR1 MNHGY and CDR2 SAAAGT. V shed 0 bases and J 0 bases; nucleotides not matched to a gene: 4. The chain's CDR3 is CASSYSKGRANTGELFF. The CDR3, as DNA: TGTGCCAGCAGTTACTCGAAGGGGAGGGCGAACACCGGGGAGCTGTTTTTT.

This sequence joins TRBV7-3 and TRBJ2-6, with D tentatively TRBD1 (6 bases). Trimming removed 3 bases from V and 0 bases from J, with 12 bases in between. The CDR3 runs to 17 residues. Per germline, CDR1 SGHTA and CDR2 FQGTGA. As DNA, the CDR3 is TGTGCCAGCAGCTTTTGGGGGCAGGGCTCTGGGGCCAACGTCCTGACTTTC. Its translation is CASSFWGQGSGANVLTF. The full variable domain, in which reference TRBV7-3 and TRBJ2-6 provide the parts outside the CDR3, is GAGVSQTPSNKVTEKGKYVELRCDPISGHTALYWYRQSLGQGPEFLIYFQGTGAADDSGLPNDRFFAVRPEGSVSTLKIQRTERGDSAVYLCASSFWGQGSGANVLTFGAGSRLTVL.

The rearrangement joins TRBV5-6 to TRBJ1-2; the D is unclear. The CDR3 totals 14 residues. Trimming removed 6 bases from V and 6 bases from J, with 18 bases in between. CDR1 is SGHDT and CDR2 is YYEEEE in the germline V gene. CDR3 amino acids: CASTHGGDWDGYTF. In nucleotides, the CDR3 is TGTGCCAGCACCCATGGTGGGGATTGGGATGGCTACACCTTC.

V is TRBV20-1 and J is TRBJ2-2; 9 positions agree with TRBD2. The J segment lost 6 bases and the V segment lost 6 bases, leaving 11 bases of the junction unmatched. This CDR3 comprises 15 residues. Germline CDR1 DFQATT, CDR2 SNEGSKA (reference sequence). In DNA, the CDR3 is TGCAGTGCCATTTCACTAGCGGGTCGGCCCGGGGAGCTGTTTTTT. Translating it yields CSAISLAGRPGELFF.

The rearrangement joins TRBV20-1 to TRBJ2-5; D remains unclear. Trimming shortened V by 0 bases and J by 4 bases, and 9 bases separated the two germline ends. The V gene's germline CDR1 is DFQATT and CDR2 SNEGSKA (reference sequence). This CDR3 is 13 amino acids long. The CDR3 loop reads CSARDLAAETQYF. The CDR3 bases are TGCAGTGCTAGAGATTTAGCCGCAGAGACCCAGTACTTC.

This chain links TRBV2 with TRBJ2-7, with TRBD1 matching over 9 bases. The germline gives CDR1 SNHLY, CDR2 FYNNEI. The CDR3 length is 16 residues. V shed 4 bases and J 0 bases; nucleotides not matched to a gene: 7. CDR3 nucleotide sequence: TGTGCCAGCAGTGGACAGGGGGGATCCCGCTCCTACGAGCAGTACTTC. The encoded protein is CASSGQGGSRSYEQYF.

This chain links TRBV29-1 with TRBJ1-1; no clear D gene. The CDR3 loop spans 13 amino acids. The germline V gene encodes CDR1 SQVTM and CDR2 ANQGSEA. V was clipped by 7 bases and J by 1 base, with 13 bases between them. The CDR3 reads CSAIRFPNTEAFF. CDR3 DNA sequence: TGCAGCGCGATAAGGTTCCCGAACACTGAAGCTTTCTTT.

The rearrangement joins TRBV20-1 to TRBJ1-1; D may be TRBD1 (5 bases). The ends were cut back, 3 bases at V and 1 base at J, with 12 bases in the middle. Germline assignment: CDR1 DFQATT and CDR2 SNEGSKA (reference sequence). The CDR3 extends over 14 amino acids. CDR3 bases: TGCAGTGCTAGGGAGTTAGGACAGAACACTGAAGCTTTCTTT. This sequence encodes CSARELGQNTEAFF.

J is TRBJ1-2 and V is TRBV11-1; tentatively, D is TRBD1 (5 bases). V gave up 5 bases and J gave up 0 bases, with 19 bases separating them. Germline CDR1 SGHAT, CDR2 FQDESV (reference sequence). The CDR3 is 17 amino acids. This CDR3 reads CASSPSGGYTANYGYTF. CDR3 DNA: TGTGCCAGCAGCCCATCCGGGGGGTACACAGCTAACTATGGCTACACCTTC.

A note on this clonotype: A single base separates this from a much larger clone, so it may be a read error. The rearrangement joins TRBV28 to TRBJ1-5; the D is unclear. The CDR3 is 12 amino acids. Germline loops: CDR1 MDHEN, CDR2 SYDVKM. The CDR3 region is CVSDRPSQPQHF. The CDR3 nucleotides read TGTGTCAGCGACCGACCAAGCCAGCCCCAGCATTTT.

This clonotype showed up just a few times. This sequence joins TRBV24-1 and TRBJ1-2, with 7 bases that match TRBD1. The V segment lost 3 bases and the J segment 5 bases; nucleotides outside the gene matches: 11. CDR1 is KGHDR, CDR2 SFDVKD, per germline. There are 16 residues in the CDR3. CDR3 DNA: TGTGCCACCAGTGATGCCACAGGGGTCTTCGGTTATGGCTACACCTTC. Its protein product is CATSDATGVFGYGYTF.